The rows below give T cell receptor beta chains drawn from one sample of a study of CD8+ T cells in alopecia areata. Data came from immunoSEQ multiplex PCR; TCRdb stores just in-frame clones and leaves some out. Of 110,000 to 150,000 clones detected, about two thirds appear once; the ten largest clones hold 35% to 40%. What was sequenced was CD8+ T cells sorted from blood. All receptors come from a human donor in good health. Each CDR3 is given with its conserved first and last residue. A D gene is named only where the DNA matches it firmly. The size field is filled for only some rows; it gives once, few, many or a size class.

>TRBJ2-5|few|TRBV7-9|14|NA
TGTGCCAGCAGCTCTCCCGATACTGGTGAGACCCAGTACTTC
CASSSPDTGETQYF
>TRBJ1-1|NA|TRBV27|14|NA
TGTGCCAGCAGGCAAAATGGGGGGAACACTGAAGCTTTCTTT
CASRQNGGNTEAFF
>TRBJ2-5|few|TRBV27|18|TRBD2
TGTGCCAGCAGCGCCATTGGACCTCGGACTAGCGCACAAGAGACCCAGTACTTC
CASSAIGPRTSAQETQYF
>TRBJ1-1|few|TRBV7-8|15|TRBD1
TGTGCCAGCAGCTTAGCGACAGGGTGGAACACTGAAGCTTTCTTT
CASSLATGWNTEAFF
>TRBJ2-5|NA|TRBV2|14|NA
TGTGCCAGCAAGAAGACAGCACACCAAGAGACCCAGTACTTC
CASKKTAHQETQYF
>TRBJ2-7|NA|TRBV6-5|13|NA
TGTGCCAGCAGAGATGACCGTGTTGACGAGCAGTACTTC
CASRDDRVDEQYF
>TRBJ1-5|few|TRBV13|14|NA
TGTGCCAGCAGCCCCGGTTCGGGAGATCAGCCCCAGCATTTT
CASSPGSGDQPQHF
>TRBJ2-7|NA|TRBV9|14|NA
TGTGCCAGCACCCCTTCCTTCAAGCCCTACGAGCAGTACTTC
CASTPSFKPYEQYF
>TRBJ2-2|NA|TRBV7-9|15|NA
TGTGCCAGCAGCATCGGTGGCGGAAACACCGGGGAGCTGTTTTTT
CASSIGGGNTGELFF
>TRBJ2-5|NA|TRBV6-6|15|TRBD2
TGTGCCAGCAGTTGGGGCGGCGGGAGCCAAGAGACCCAGTACTTC
CASSWGGGSQETQYF
>TRBJ2-1|NA|TRBV29-1|19|TRBD2
TGCAGCGTTGGCTTATGGGGGCAATCAGGACTAGCGGGAGGACATGAGCAGTTCTTC
CSVGLWGQSGLAGGHEQFF
>TRBJ2-2|NA|TRBV9|19|TRBD2
TGTGCCAGCAGCATTAACAGGGAGGGTAGCGGGAAGGACACCGGGGAGCTGTTTTTT
CASSINREGSGKDTGELFF
>TRBJ2-2|many|TRBV5-5|17|TRBD2
TGTGCCAGCAGCTTTGGACTAGCGGGATCTCCCACCGGGGAGCTGTTTTTT
CASSFGLAGSPTGELFF
>TRBJ2-2|once|TRBV19|13|NA
TGTGCCAGTAGCCAACAGGGTACCGGGGAGCTGTTTTTT
CASSQQGTGELFF
>TRBJ2-1|NA|TRBV29-1|14|NA
TGCAGCGCCGTGACAGAGCTCTCGTACAATGAGCAGTTCTTC
CSAVTELSYNEQFF
>TRBJ2-7|NA|TRBV15|16|TRBD1
TGTGCCACCAGCAGATCTCTGGGGACAGGGATCTACGAGCAGTACTTC
CATSRSLGTGIYEQYF
>TRBJ2-1|NA|TRBV9|11|NA
TGTGCCAGCAGCGTAGAATGGGAGCAGTTCTTC
CASSVEWEQFF
>TRBJ2-7|NA|TRBV29-1|13|NA
TGCAGCGTTGAAGACAGGTCCCGGGGCGAGCAGTACTTC
CSVEDRSRGEQYF
>TRBJ2-2|NA|TRBV10-3|20|TRBD2
TGTGCCATCAGTGAGTCGAACAATCCCCGGCTAAAGCGGGATGCCGGGGAGCTGTTTTTT
CAISESNNPRLKRDAGELFF
>TRBJ2-3|NA|TRBV7-9|12|NA
TGTGCCAGCAGCCTGTGGACAGATACGCAGTATTTT
CASSLWTDTQYF
>TRBJ1-2|NA|TRBV11-2|13|NA
TGTGCCAGCAGCTCATCACCGGGCTATGGCTACACCTTC
CASSSSPGYGYTF
>TRBJ2-1|NA|TRBV19|15|TRBD2
TGTGCCAGTAGTGCTAGCGGGTGGTCCTACAATGAGCAGTTCTTC
CASSASGWSYNEQFF
>TRBJ2-7|NA|TRBV6-5|14|NA
TGTGCCAGCAATGCCCCGGGCCGACTCTACGAGCAGTACTTC
CASNAPGRLYEQYF
>TRBJ2-1|NA|TRBV10-2|15|TRBD2
TGCGCCAGCTCGAGGCTAGCGGGAGGGCCGAGAGAGCAGTTCTTC
CASSRLAGGPREQFF
>TRBJ2-7|NA|TRBV27|14|TRBD1
TGTGCCAGCAGTTTGGGCCGACAGGGGATCGAGCAGTACTTC
CASSLGRQGIEQYF
>TRBJ2-1|NA|TRBV5-6|12|NA
TGTGCCAGCAGCCCCGCGTCGGATGAGCAGTTCTTC
CASSPASDEQFF
>TRBJ2-7|NA|TRBV29-1|15|NA
TGCAGCGTTGAAGCCGGAGGGGACCCCACCTACGAGCAGTACTTC
CSVEAGGDPTYEQYF
>TRBJ2-7|NA|TRBV10-3|16|NA
TGTGCCATCAGTGAGAGTTCAGGGAGCACTACCTACGAGCAGTACTTC
CAISESSGSTTYEQYF
>TRBJ2-1|NA|TRBV19|13|NA
TGTGCCAGTAGTATAGTCCTCTACAATGAGCAGTTCTTC
CASSIVLYNEQFF
>TRBJ1-1|NA|TRBV29-1|10|NA
TGCAGCGTTGTGGGGACTGAAGCTTTCTTT
CSVVGTEAFF
>TRBJ2-2|NA|TRBV12-5|10|NA
TGTGCTAGTGGAACCGGGGAGCTGTTTTTT
CASGTGELFF
>TRBJ2-7|NA|TRBV4-1|16|TRBD1
TGCGCCAGCAGCCAAGTGTGGACAGGGGAGTCCTACGAGCAGTACTTC
CASSQVWTGESYEQYF
>TRBJ2-5|NA|TRBV25-1|16|TRBD1
TGTGCCAGCAGTGAAACGACAGGGGCTTGGCAAGAGACCCAGTACTTC
CASSETTGAWQETQYF
>TRBJ2-2|few|TRBV27|17|TRBD1
TGTGCCAGCAGTTTATCGCCCAACAGGGGTCGGACCGGGGAGCTGTTTTTT
CASSLSPNRGRTGELFF
>TRBJ2-7|few|TRBV29-1|18|TRBD1
TGCAGCGTCGAAGGACGATCCGAATTGGACAGGCGCATATACGAGCAGTACTTC
CSVEGRSELDRRIYEQYF
>TRBJ2-1|few|TRBV9|15|NA
TGTGCCAGCAGCGTAGGTCTAGCAGTAGGAAATGAGCAGTTCTTC
CASSVGLAVGNEQFF
>TRBJ1-1|many|TRBV6-1|14|NA
TGTGCCAGCAGACAGGACGGTTTGAACACTGAAGCTTTCTTT
CASRQDGLNTEAFF
>TRBJ1-2|NA|TRBV29-1|11|NA
TGCAGCGTACGCCGGGTCACGGGCTACACCTTC
CSVRRVTGYTF
>TRBJ2-1|NA|TRBV19|15|NA
TGTGCCAGTAGTATAGTAGCGGCCTCCTACAATGAGCAGTTCTTC
CASSIVAASYNEQFF
>TRBJ2-7|NA|TRBV6-5|15|TRBD2
TGTGCCAGTAGTTTCGGCCCTAGCGGGAGATACGAGCAGTACTTC
CASSFGPSGRYEQYF
>TRBJ2-7|NA|TRBV27|15|TRBD1
TGTGCCAGCAGTTCCCTGACAGGGCCTCCCGGTGGGCAGTACTTC
CASSSLTGPPGGQYF
>TRBJ1-2|NA|TRBV29-1|13|NA
TGCAGCGTCGGGACGGATACTAACTATGGCTACACCTTC
CSVGTDTNYGYTF
>TRBJ1-5|few|TRBV7-8|16|NA
TGTGCCAGCAGCCGGGGGAGGGTGGGCCGTCATCAGCCCCAGCATTTT
CASSRGRVGRHQPQHF
>TRBJ1-2|NA|TRBV7-8|12|NA
TGTGCCAGCAGCGACAGTAACTATGGCTACACCTTC
CASSDSNYGYTF
>TRBJ2-3|NA|TRBV9|14|NA
TGTGCCAGCAGCGAGGCCAGCTTTGGATACCAGAAGTATTTT
CASSEASFGYQKYF
>TRBJ2-5|NA|TRBV4-1|14|NA
TGCGCCAGCAGCCAGTGGCTAGCGAAGGAGACCCAGTACTTC
CASSQWLAKETQYF
>TRBJ2-1|once|TRBV11-2|16|NA
TGTGCCAGCAGCTTAGATCTGACGGGAGCGCAGAATGAGCAGTTCTTC
CASSLDLTGAQNEQFF
>TRBJ2-1|NA|TRBV27|11|NA
TGTGCCAGCTACGGTCCTAATGAGCAGTTCTTC
CASYGPNEQFF